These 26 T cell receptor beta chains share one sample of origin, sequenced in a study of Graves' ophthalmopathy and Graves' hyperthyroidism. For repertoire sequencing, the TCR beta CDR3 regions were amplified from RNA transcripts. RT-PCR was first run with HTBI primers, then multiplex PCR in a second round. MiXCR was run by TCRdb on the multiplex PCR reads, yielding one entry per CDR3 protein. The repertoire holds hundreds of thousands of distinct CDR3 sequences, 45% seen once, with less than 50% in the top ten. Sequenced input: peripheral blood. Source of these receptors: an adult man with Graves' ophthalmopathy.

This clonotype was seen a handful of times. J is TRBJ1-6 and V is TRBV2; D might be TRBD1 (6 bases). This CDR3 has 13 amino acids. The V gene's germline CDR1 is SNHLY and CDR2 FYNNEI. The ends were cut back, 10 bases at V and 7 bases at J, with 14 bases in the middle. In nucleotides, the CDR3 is TGTGCCAAAGCGGACAGCCACAATTCACCCCTCCACTTT. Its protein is CAKADSHNSPLHF.

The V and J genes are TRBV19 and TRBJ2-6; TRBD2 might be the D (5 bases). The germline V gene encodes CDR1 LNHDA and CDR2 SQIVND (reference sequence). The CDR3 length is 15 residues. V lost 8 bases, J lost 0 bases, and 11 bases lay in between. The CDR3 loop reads CASERGSSGANVLTF. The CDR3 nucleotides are TGTGCCAGTGAGCGTGGGAGCTCTGGGGCCAACGTCCTGACTTTC.

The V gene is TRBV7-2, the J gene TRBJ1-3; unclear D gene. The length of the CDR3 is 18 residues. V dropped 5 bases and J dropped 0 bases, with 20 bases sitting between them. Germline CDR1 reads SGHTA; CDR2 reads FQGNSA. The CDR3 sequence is CASSQGMGNGFSGNTIYF. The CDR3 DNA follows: TGTGCCAGCAGCCAAGGGATGGGTAACGGATTCTCTGGAAACACCATATATTTT.

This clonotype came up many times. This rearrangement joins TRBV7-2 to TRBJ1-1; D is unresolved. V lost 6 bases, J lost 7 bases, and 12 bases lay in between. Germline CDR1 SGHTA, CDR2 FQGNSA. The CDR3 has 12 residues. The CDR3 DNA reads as TGTGCCAGCAGTATTATCAGTCTTGAAGCTTTCTTT. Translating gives CASSIISLEAFF. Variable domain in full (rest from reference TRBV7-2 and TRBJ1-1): GAGVSQSPSNKVTEKGKDVELRCDPISGHTALYWYRQSLGQGLEFLIYFQGNSAPDKSGLPSDRFSAERTGGSVSTLTIQRTQQEDSAVYLCASSIISLEAFFGQGTRLTVV.

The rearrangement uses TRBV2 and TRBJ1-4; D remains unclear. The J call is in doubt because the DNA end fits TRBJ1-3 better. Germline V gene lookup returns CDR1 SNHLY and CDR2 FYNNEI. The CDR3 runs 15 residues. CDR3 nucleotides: TGTGCCAGCAGTGAGACAAGGCCTGTACCAAACACCATATATTTT. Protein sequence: CASSETRPVPNTIYF.

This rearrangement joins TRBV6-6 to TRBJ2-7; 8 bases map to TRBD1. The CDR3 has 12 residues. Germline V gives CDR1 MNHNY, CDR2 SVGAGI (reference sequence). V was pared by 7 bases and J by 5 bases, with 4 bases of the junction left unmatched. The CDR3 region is CASTWTGNEQYF. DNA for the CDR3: TGTGCCAGCACTTGGACAGGGAACGAGCAGTACTTC.

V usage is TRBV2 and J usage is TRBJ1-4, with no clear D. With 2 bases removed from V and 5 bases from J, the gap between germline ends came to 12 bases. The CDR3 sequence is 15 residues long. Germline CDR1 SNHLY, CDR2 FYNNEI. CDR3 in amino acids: CASSELGNANEKLFF. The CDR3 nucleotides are TGTGCCAGCAGTGAATTGGGGAACGCCAATGAAAAACTGTTTTTT.

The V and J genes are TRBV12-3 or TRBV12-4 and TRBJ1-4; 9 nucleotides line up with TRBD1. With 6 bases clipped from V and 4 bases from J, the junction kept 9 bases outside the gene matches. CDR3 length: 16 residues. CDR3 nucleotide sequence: TGTGCCAGCAGACCCCCAGGGACAGGGATTAATGAAAAACTGTTTTTT. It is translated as CASRPPGTGINEKLFF.

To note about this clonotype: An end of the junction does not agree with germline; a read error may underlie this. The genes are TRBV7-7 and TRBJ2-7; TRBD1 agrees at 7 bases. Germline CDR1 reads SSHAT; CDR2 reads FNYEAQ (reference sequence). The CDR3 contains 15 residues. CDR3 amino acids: CASSLAGRGRDEQYF. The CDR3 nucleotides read TGTGCTAGCAGCTTAGCCGGCAGGGGGAGAGACGAGCAGTACTTC. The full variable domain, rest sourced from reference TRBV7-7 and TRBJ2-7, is GAGVSQSPRYKVTKRGQDVTLRCDPISSHATLYWYQQALGQGPEFLTYFNYEAQPDKSGLPSDRFSAERPEGSISTLTIQRTEQRDSAMYRCASSLAGRGRDEQYFGPGTRLTVT.

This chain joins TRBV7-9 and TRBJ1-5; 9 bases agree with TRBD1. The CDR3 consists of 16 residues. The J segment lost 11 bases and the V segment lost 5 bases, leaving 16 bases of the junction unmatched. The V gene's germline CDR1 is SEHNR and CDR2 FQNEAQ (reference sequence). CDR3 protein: CASSPGDRVGVETQHF. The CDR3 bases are TGTGCCAGCAGCCCGGGGGACAGGGTTGGAGTGGAGACCCAGCATTTT.

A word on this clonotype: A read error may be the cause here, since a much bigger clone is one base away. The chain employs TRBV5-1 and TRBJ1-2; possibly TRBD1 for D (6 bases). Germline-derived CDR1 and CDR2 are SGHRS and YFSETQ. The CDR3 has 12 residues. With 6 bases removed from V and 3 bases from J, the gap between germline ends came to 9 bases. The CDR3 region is CASTDSDYGYTF. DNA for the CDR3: TGCGCCAGCACGGACAGCGACTATGGCTACACCTTC. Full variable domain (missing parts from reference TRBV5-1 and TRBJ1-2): KAGVTQTPRYLIKTRGQQVTLSCSPISGHRSVSWYQQTPGQGLQFLFEYFSETQRNKGNFPGRFSGRQFSNSRSEMNVSTLELGDSALYLCASTDSDYGYTFGSGTRLTVV.

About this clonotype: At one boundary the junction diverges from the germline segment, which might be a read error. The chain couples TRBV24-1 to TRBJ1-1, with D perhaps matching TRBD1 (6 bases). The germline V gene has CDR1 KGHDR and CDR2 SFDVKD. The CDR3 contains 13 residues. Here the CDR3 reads CTTSDLSGAEAFF. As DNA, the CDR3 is TGTACCACCAGTGATTTGTCGGGGGCAGAAGCTTTCTTT.

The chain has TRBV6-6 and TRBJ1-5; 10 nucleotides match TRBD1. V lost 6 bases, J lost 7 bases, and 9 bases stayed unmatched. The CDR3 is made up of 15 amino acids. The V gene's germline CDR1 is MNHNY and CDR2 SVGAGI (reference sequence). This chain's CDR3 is CASRESGTGVQPQHF. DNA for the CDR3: TGTGCCAGCAGAGAATCCGGGACAGGGGTACAGCCCCAGCATTTT.

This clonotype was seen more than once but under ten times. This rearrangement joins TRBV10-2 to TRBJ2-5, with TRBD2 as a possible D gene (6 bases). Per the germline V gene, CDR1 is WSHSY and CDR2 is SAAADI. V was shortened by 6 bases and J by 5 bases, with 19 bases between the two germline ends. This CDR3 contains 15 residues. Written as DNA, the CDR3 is TGCGCCAGCAGAAGCACGGGACTCACGCGTGAGACCCAGTACTTC. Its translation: CASRSTGLTRETQYF.

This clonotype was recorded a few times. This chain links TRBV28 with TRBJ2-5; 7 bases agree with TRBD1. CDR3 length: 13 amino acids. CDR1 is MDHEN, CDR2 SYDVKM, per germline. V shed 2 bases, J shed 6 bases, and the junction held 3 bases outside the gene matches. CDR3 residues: CASSLGTVKTQYF. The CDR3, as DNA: TGTGCCAGCAGTTTAGGGACAGTTAAGACCCAGTACTTC. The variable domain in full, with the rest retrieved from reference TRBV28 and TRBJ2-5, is DVKVTQSSRYLVKRTGEKVFLECVQDMDHENMFWYRQDPGLGLRLIYFSYDVKMKEKGDIPEGYSVSREKKERFSLILESASTNQTSMYLCASSLGTVKTQYFGPGTRLLVL.

This CDR3 reads CASSVEDRAWYEQYF. The CDR3 nucleotides are TGTGCCAGCAGCGTAGAGGACAGGGCCTGGTACGAGCAGTACTTC. The rearrangement joins TRBV9 to TRBJ2-7, with TRBD1 matching over 8 bases. CDR3 length equals 15 residues. V was clipped by 0 bases and J by 4 bases; unmatched bases: 6. CDR1 SGDLS and CDR2 YYNGEE come from the germline V gene.

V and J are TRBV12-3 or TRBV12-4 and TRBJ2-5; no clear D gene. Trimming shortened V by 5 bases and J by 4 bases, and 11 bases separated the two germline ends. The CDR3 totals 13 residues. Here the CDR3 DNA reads TGTGCCAGCAGTGAAAGCGACCGAGAGACCCAGTACTTC. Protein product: CASSESDRETQYF.

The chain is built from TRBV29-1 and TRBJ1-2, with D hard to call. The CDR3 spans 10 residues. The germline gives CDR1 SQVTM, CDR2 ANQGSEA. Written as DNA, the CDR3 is TGCAGTGGTCTAGGACATGGCTACACCTTC. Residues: CSGLGHGYTF.

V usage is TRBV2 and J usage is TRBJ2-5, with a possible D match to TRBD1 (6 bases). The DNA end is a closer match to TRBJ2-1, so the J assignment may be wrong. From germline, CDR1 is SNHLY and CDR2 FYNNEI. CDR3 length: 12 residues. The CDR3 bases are TGTGCCAGCACCGAGGGGGTGGGGGAGCAGTTCTTC. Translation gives CASTEGVGEQFF.

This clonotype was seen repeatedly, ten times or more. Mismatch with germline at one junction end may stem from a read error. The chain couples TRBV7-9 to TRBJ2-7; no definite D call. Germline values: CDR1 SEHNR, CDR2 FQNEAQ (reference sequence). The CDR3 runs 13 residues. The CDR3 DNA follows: TGTGCTAGCAGCTTAGGACGGACCTACGAGCAGTACTTC. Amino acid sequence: CASSLGRTYEQYF.

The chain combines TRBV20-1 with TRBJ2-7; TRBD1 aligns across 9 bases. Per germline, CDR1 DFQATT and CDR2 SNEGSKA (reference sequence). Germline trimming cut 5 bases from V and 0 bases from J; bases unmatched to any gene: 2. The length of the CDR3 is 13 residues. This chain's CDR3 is CSADRGSSYEQYF. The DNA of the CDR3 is TGCAGTGCTGACAGGGGGAGCTCCTACGAGCAGTACTTC.

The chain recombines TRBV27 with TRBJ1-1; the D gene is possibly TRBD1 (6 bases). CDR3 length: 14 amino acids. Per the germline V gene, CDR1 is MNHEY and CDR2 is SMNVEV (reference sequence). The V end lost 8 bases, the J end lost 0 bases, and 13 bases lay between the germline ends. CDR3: CASHSWGLNTEAFF. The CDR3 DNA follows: TGTGCCAGCCACAGTTGGGGGCTGAACACTGAAGCTTTCTTT.

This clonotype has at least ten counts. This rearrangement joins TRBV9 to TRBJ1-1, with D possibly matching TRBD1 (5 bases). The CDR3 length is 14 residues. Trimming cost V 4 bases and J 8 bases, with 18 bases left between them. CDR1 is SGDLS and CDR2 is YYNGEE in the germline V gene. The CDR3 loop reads CASSTSGYGGEAFF. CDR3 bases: TGTGCCAGCAGCACATCAGGATACGGGGGGGAAGCTTTCTTT.

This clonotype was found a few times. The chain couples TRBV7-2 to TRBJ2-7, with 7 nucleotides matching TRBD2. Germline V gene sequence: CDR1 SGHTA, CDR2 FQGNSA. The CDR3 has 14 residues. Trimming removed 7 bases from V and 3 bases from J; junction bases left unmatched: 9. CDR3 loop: CASTLGPSGYEQYF. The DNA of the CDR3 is TGTGCCAGCACCCTGGGCCCTAGCGGCTACGAGCAGTACTTC. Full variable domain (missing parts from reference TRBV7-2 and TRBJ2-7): GAGVSQSPSNKVTEKGKDVELRCDPISGHTALYWYRQSLGQGLEFLIYFQGNSAPDKSGLPSDRFSAERTGGSVSTLTIQRTQQEDSAVYLCASTLGPSGYEQYFGPGTRLTVT.

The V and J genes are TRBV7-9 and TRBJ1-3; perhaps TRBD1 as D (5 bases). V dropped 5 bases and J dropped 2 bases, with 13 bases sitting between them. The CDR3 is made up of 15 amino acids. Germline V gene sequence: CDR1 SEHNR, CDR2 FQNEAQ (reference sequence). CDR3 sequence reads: CASSPTGGTGNTIYF. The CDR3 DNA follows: TGTGCCAGCAGCCCAACCGGGGGAACTGGAAACACCATATATTTT.

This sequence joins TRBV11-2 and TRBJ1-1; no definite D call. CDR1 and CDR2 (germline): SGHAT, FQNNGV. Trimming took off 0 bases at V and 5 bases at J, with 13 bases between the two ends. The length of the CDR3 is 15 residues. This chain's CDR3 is CASSLEARAGTEAFF. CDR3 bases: TGTGCCAGCAGCTTAGAGGCGAGGGCGGGGACTGAAGCTTTCTTT.